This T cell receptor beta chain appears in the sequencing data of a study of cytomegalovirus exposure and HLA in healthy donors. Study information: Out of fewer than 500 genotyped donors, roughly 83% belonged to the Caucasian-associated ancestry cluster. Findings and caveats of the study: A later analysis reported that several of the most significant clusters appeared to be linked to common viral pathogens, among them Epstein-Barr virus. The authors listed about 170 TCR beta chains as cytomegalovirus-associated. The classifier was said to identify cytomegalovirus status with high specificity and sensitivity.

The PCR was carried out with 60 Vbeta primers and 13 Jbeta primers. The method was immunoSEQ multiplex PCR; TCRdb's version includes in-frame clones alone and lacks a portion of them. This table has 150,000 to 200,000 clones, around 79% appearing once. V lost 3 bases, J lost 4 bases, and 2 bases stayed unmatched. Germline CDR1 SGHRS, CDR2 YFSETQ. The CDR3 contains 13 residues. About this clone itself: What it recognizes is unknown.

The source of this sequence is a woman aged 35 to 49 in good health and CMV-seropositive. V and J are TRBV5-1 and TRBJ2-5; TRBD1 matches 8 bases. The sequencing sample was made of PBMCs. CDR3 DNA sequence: TGCGCCAGCAGCTCAGGACAGGGAGAGACCCAGTACTTC. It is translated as CASSSGQGETQYF.